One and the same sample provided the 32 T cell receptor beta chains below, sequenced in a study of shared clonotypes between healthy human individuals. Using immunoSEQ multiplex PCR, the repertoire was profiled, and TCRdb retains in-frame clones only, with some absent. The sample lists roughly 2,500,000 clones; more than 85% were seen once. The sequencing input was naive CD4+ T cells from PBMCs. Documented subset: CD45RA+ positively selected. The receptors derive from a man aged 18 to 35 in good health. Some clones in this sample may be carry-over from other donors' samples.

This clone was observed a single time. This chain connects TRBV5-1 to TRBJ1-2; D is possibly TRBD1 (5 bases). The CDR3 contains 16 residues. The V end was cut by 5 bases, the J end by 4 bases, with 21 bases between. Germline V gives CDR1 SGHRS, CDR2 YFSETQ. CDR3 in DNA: TGCGCCAGCAGGGAAGTGAGTCGGGGCACGGGCTATGGCTACACCTTC. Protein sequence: CASREVSRGTGYGYTF.

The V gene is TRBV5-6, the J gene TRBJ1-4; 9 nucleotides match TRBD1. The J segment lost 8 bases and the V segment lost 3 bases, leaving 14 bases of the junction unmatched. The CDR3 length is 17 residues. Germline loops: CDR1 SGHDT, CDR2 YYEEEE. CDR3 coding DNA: TGTGCCAGCAGCTCAGGACAGGGGAGCACGTATTGGGAAAAACTGTTTTTT. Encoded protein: CASSSGQGSTYWEKLFF.

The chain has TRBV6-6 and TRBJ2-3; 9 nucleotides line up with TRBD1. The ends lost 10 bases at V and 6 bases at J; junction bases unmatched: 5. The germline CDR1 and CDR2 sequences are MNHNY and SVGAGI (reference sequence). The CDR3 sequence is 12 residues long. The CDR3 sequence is CATLQGADTQYF. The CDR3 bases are TGTGCCACCTTACAGGGGGCCGATACGCAGTATTTT.

The CDR3 loop is CASSPNPGRREAFF. CDR3 nucleotides: TGTGCCAGCAGCCCGAATCCGGGACGGCGGGAAGCTTTCTTT. The chain carries TRBV6-5 and TRBJ1-1, with a weak D call TRBD1 (5 bases). CDR1 MNHEY and CDR2 SVGAGI come from the germline V gene. CDR3 length: 14 amino acids. Between the trimmed V and J ends, which lost 6 bases and 8 bases, there was a span of 19 bases.

The CDR3 region is CASSLAATSGNTGELFF. DNA for the CDR3: TGTGCCAGCAGCTTGGCCGCGACTAGCGGGAACACCGGGGAGCTGTTTTTT. This rearrangement joins TRBV5-8 to TRBJ2-2, with 9 bases matching TRBD2. Per the germline V gene, CDR1 is SGHTS and CDR2 is YDEGEE. CDR3 length: 17 amino acids. Trimming at V came to 0 bases and at J to 1 base, leaving 4 bases not matched to a gene.

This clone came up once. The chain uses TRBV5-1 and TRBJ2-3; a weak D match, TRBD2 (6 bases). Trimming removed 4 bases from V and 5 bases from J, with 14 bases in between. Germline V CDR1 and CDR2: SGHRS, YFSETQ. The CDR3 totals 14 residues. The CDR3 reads CASSQERAIDTQYF. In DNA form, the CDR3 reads TGCGCCAGCAGCCAGGAGCGGGCAATAGATACGCAGTATTTT.

In nucleotides, the CDR3 is TGTGCCAGCTCACGAGATCGGGACAGCGGACCGACCATATATTTT. Translating gives CASSRDRDSGPTIYF. This rearrangement joins TRBV18 to TRBJ1-3; 7 nucleotides align to TRBD1. Germline V lookup: CDR1 KGHSH, CDR2 LQKENI. V shed 4 bases and J 10 bases; nucleotides not matched to a gene: 13. CDR3 length equals 15 residues.

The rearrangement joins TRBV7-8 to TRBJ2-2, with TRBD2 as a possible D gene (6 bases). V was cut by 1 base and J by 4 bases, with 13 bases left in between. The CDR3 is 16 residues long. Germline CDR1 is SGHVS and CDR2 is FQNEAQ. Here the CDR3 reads CASSLEGLQVTGELFF. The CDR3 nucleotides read TGTGCCAGCAGCTTAGAGGGACTCCAGGTCACCGGGGAGCTGTTTTTT.

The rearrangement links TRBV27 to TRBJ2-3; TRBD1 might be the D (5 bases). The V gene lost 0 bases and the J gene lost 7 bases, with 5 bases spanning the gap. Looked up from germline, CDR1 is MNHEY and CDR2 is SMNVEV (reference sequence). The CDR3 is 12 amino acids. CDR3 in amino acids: CASSLSGHTQYF. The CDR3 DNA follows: TGTGCCAGCAGTTTATCGGGGCATACGCAGTATTTT.

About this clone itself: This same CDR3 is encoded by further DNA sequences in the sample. The CDR3 region is CASSVRQGRTDTQYF. CDR3 DNA sequence: TGTGCCAGCAGCGTGCGACAGGGGCGCACAGATACGCAGTATTTT. V usage is TRBV9 and J usage is TRBJ2-3, with 8 bases aligning to TRBD1. From germline, CDR1 is SGDLS and CDR2 YYNGEE. V shed 2 bases and J 1 base; nucleotides not matched to a gene: 3. The CDR3 totals 15 residues. Using reference TRBV9 and TRBJ2-3 for the parts outside the CDR3, the full variable domain is DSGVTQTPKHLITATGQRVTLRCSPRSGDLSVYWYQQSLDQGLQFLIQYYNGEERAKGNILERFSAQQFPDLHSELNLSSLELGDSALYFCASSVRQGRTDTQYFGPGTRLTVL.

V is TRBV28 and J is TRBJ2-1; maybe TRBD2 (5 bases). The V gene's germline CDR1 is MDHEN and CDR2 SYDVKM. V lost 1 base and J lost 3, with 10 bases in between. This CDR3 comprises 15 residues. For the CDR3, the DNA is TGTGCCAGCAGTTTATTCCGGGGAATCTACAATGAGCAGTTCTTC. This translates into CASSLFRGIYNEQFF.

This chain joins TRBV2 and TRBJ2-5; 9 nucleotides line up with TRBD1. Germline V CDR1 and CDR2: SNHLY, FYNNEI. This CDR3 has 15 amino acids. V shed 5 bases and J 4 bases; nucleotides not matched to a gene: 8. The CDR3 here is CASSSDRGRGETQYF. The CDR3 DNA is TGTGCCAGCAGTTCCGACAGGGGGAGGGGAGAGACCCAGTACTTC. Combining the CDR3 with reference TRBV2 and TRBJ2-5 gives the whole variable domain EPEVTQTPSHQVTQMGQEVILRCVPISNHLYFYWYRQILGQKVEFLVSFYNNEISEKSEIFDDQFSVERPDGSNFTLKIRSTKLEDSAMYFCASSSDRGRGETQYFGPGTRLLVL.

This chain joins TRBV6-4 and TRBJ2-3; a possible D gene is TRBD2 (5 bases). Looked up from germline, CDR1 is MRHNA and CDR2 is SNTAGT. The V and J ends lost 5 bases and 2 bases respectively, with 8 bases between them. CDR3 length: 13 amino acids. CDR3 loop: CASSRENTDTQYF. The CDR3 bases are TGTGCCAGCAGTAGGGAGAACACAGATACGCAGTATTTT.

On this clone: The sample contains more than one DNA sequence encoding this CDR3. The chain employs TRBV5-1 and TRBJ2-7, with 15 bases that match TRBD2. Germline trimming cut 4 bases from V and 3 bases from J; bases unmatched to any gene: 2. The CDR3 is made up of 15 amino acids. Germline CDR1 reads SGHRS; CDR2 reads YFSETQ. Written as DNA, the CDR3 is TGCGCCAGCAGCAGGACTAGCGGGAGGGTCTACGAGCAGTACTTC. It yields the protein CASSRTSGRVYEQYF.

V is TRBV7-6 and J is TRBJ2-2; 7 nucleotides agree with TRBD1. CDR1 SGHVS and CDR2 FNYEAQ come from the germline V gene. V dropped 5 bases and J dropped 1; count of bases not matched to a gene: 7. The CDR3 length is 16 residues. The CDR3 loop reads CASSRQGFMNTGELFF. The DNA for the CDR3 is TGTGCCAGCAGCCGACAGGGATTCATGAACACCGGGGAGCTGTTTTTT.

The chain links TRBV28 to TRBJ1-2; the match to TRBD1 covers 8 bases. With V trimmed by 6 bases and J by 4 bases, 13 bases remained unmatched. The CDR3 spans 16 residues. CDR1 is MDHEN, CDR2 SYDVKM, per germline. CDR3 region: CASRPIPGGGGYGYTF. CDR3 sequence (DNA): TGTGCCAGCAGGCCTATCCCAGGGGGCGGCGGCTATGGCTACACCTTC.

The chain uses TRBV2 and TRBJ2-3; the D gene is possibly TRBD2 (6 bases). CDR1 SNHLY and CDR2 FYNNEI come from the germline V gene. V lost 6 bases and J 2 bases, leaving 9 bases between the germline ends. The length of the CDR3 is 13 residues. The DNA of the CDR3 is TGTGCCAGCAGCAGGACTACCACAGATACGCAGTATTTT. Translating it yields CASSRTTTDTQYF.

The CDR3 DNA reads as TGCGCCAGCAGCCAAGAGGGACTAGCGGGAGGAACCGGGGAGCTGTTTTTT. It specifies CASSQEGLAGGTGELFF. V and J are TRBV4-1 and TRBJ2-2; 15 nucleotides agree with TRBD2. With 0 bases clipped from V and 5 bases from J, the junction kept 1 base outside the gene matches. Germline CDR1 is MGHRA and CDR2 is YSYEKL. This CDR3 is built from 17 residues.

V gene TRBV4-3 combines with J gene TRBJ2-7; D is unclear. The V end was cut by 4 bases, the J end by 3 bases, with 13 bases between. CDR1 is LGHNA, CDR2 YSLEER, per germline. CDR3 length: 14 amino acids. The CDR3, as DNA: TGCGCCAGCAGCCCGCAGTGGCCGTACTACGAGCAGTACTTC. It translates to CASSPQWPYYEQYF.

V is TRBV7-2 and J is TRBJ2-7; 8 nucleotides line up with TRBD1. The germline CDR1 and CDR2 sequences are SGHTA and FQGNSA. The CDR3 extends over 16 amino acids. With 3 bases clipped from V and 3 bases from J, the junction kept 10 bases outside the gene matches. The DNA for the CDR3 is TGTGCCAGCAGCTTGTCCTCCGGGACAGGAAACTACGAGCAGTACTTC. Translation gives CASSLSSGTGNYEQYF.

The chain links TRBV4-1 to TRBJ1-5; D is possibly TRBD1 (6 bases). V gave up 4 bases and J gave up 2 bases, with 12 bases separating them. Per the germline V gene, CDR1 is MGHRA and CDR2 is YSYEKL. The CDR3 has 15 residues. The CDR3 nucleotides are TGCGCCAGCAGCCCGGCCGGACAGCGCAATCAGCCCCAGCATTTT. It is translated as CASSPAGQRNQPQHF.

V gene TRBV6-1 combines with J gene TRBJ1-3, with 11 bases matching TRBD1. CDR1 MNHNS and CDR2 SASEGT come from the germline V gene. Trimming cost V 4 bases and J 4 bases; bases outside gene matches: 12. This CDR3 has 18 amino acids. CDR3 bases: TGTGCCAGCAGTGCGGGACAGGGGGTCGGCAGCGGAGGAAACACCATATATTTT. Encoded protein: CASSAGQGVGSGGNTIYF.

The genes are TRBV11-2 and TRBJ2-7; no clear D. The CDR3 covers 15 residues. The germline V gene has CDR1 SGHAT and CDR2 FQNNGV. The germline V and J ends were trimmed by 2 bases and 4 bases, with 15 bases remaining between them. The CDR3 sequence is CASSLSPRAQYEQYF. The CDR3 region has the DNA TGTGCCAGCAGCTTAAGCCCAAGGGCCCAGTACGAGCAGTACTTC.

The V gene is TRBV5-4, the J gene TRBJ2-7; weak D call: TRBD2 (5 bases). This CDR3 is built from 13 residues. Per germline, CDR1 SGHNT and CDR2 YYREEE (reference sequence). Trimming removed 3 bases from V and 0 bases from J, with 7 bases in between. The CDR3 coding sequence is TGTGCCAGCAGCTCCGGGAACTCCTACGAGCAGTACTTC. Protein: CASSSGNSYEQYF.

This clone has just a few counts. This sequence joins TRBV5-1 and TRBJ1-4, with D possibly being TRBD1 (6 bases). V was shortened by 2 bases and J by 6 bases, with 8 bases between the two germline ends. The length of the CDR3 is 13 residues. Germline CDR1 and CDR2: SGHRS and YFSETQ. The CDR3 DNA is TGCGCCAGCAGCTTACGGACAGATGAAAAACTGTTTTTT. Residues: CASSLRTDEKLFF.

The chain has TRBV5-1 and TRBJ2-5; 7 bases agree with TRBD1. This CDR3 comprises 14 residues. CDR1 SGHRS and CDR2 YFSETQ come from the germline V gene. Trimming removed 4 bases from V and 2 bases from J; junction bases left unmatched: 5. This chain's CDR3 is CASSGTTGQETQYF. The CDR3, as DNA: TGCGCCAGCAGCGGGACGACAGGGCAAGAGACCCAGTACTTC.

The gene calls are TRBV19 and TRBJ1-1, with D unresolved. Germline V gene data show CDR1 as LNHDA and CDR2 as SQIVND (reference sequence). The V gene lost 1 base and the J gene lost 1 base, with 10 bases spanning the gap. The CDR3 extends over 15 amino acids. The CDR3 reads CASSIARTQNTEAFF. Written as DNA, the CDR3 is TGTGCCAGTAGTATAGCCCGGACTCAGAACACTGAAGCTTTCTTT. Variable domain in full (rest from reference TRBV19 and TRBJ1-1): DGGITQSPKYLFRKEGQNVTLSCEQNLNHDAMYWYRQDPGQGLRLIYYSQIVNDFQKGDIAEGYSVSREKKESFPLTVTSAQKNPTAFYLCASSIARTQNTEAFFGQGTRLTVV.

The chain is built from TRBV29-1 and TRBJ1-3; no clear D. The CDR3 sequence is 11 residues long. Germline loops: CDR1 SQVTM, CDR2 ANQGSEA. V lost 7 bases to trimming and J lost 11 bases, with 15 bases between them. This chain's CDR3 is CSAPGPSAIYF. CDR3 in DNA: TGCAGCGCCCCAGGACCTTCGGCCATATATTTT. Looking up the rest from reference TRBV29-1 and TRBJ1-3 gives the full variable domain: SAVISQKPSRDICQRGTSLTIQCQVDSQVTMMFWYRQQPGQSLTLIATANQGSEATYESGFVIDKFPISRPNLTFSTLTVSNMSPEDSSIYLCSAPGPSAIYFGEGSWLTVV.

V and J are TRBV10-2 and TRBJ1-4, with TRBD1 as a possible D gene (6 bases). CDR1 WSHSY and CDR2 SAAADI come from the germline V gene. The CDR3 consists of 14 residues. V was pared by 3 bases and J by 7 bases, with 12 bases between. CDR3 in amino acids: CASSDYRAGEKLFF. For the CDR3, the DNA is TGCGCCAGCAGTGATTACAGGGCGGGTGAAAAACTGTTTTTT.

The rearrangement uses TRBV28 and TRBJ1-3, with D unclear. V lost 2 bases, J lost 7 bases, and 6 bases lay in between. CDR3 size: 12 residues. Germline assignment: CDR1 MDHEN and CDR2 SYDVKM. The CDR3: CASSLVDNTIYF. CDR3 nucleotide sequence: TGTGCCAGCAGTTTAGTGGATAACACCATATATTTT.

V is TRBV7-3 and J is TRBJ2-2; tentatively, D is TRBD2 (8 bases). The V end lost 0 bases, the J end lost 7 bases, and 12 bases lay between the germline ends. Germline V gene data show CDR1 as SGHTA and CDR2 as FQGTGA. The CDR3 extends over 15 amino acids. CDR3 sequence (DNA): TGTGCCAGCAGCTTAACTAGCGGGACAGACGGGGAGCTGTTTTTT. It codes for CASSLTSGTDGELFF.

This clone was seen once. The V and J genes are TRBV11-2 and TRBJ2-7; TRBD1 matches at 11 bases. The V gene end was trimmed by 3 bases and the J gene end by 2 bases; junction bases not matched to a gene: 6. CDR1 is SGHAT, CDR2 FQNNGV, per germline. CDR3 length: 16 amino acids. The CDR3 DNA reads TGTGCCAGCAGCTTCCGAGGACAGGGGGCCCCCTACGAGCAGTACTTC. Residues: CASSFRGQGAPYEQYF.